Listed below are T cell receptor beta chains from one sample, sequenced in a study of cytotoxic CD8 clonotypes in ibrutinib-treated CLL. This table comes from immunoSEQ multiplex PCR, and its TCRdb copy is limited to in-frame clones, with some not included. This table holds roughly 300,000 clones, 70% to 80% found once. Sequenced here: PBMCs, sampled at disease progression, from a patient treated with ibrutinib. The receptor set was obtained from a human donor with chronic lymphocytic leukemia. CDR3s include the opening cysteine and the closing phenylalanine or tryptophan. The order of the fields is CDR3 DNA, CDR3 protein, V gene, J gene, D gene, clone size. D genes are given only for firm matches. Clone size is given for some rows only: seen once, a few or many times, or a class if the clone is expanded.

TGTGCCAGCAGTTGGCAGGGGGCTAACGAGCAGTACTTC,CASSWQGANEQYF,TRBV6-5,TRBJ2-7,TRBD1,few
TGTGCCAGCAGTCCAGCGCCTAGCGGGTTCTCCTACAATGAGCAGTTCTTC,CASSPAPSGFSYNEQFF,TRBV27,TRBJ2-1,TRBD2,-
TGTGCCAGCAGCAAAGAGAGGGGACTAGCGGGAGGGCCTGTGAATGAGCAGTTCTTC,CASSKERGLAGGPVNEQFF,TRBV21-1,TRBJ2-1,-,-
TGTGCCAGCAGTACTCCGGACAGCAGCTACGAGCAGTACTTC,CASSTPDSSYEQYF,TRBV27,TRBJ2-7,-,once
TGTGCCAGTAGTAAGAGATCCGAGCAGTACTTC,CASSKRSEQYF,TRBV19,TRBJ2-7,-,few
TGTGCCATCAGTGGACTGAACAGGGGTGGTGAAGATACGCAGTATTTT,CAISGLNRGGEDTQYF,TRBV10-3,TRBJ2-3,TRBD1,-
TGTGCCAGCAGCCGGGAGACTAGCGGGAGGGGAGAGCAGTACTTC,CASSRETSGRGEQYF,TRBV7-8,TRBJ2-7,TRBD2,few
TGCGCCAGCCGGGACAGGGGCAACTACGAGCAGTACTTC,CASRDRGNYEQYF,TRBV10-2,TRBJ2-7,TRBD1,-
TGTGCCAGCAGTGTAGGCCCCGGGGAAAACACAGATACGCAGTATTTT,CASSVGPGENTDTQYF,TRBV27,TRBJ2-3,-,-
TGTGCCAGTTACAGGGGGGGGACTGAAGCTTTCTTT,CASYRGGTEAFF,TRBV27,TRBJ1-1,TRBD1,-
TGTGCCAGCAGTCCAATCCCTAGGACAGCCATCGGAAACACCATATATTTT,CASSPIPRTAIGNTIYF,TRBV9,TRBJ1-3,-,-
TGTGCCAGCAGCGTAGTCGATAGCGGGGTCACAGATACGCAGTATTTT,CASSVVDSGVTDTQYF,TRBV9,TRBJ2-3,TRBD2,-
TGTGCCAGCTCACCACCGAGTCCGGGACTAGGGGCCTACGAGCAGTACTTC,CASSPPSPGLGAYEQYF,TRBV18,TRBJ2-7,TRBD2,few
TGCGCCAGCACGCGGGAGGCGGCTAATGAAAAACTGTTTTTT,CASTREAANEKLFF,TRBV23-1,TRBJ1-4,-,few
TGTGCCAGCAGCGAAAACAGGGGCCGATTGTATGAGCAGTTCTTC,CASSENRGRLYEQFF,TRBV9,TRBJ2-1,TRBD1,-
TGTGCCATCAGTGCGGCCGGGACAACGACTAACTATGGCTACACCTTC,CAISAAGTTTNYGYTF,TRBV10-3,TRBJ1-2,-,-
TGTGCCAGCAGTTATAGCGGGGGGGCGACAGATACGCAGTATTTT,CASSYSGGATDTQYF,TRBV2,TRBJ2-3,TRBD2,-
TGCGCCAGCAGCTTGGAAGGGACAGGGGAAAATGAGCAGTTCTTC,CASSLEGTGENEQFF,TRBV5-1,TRBJ2-1,TRBD1,-
TGTGCCAGCAGGATCCGGGGCCTAGGCGCTGGAAACACCATATATTTT,CASRIRGLGAGNTIYF,TRBV6-4,TRBJ1-3,-,-
TGTGCCAGCAGCCAGGCGGGACCGGCGGACTATGGCTACACCTTC,CASSQAGPADYGYTF,TRBV4-2,TRBJ1-2,-,-
TGTGCCAGCAGCTTAAAGCGACTAGCGGGGGCCTACGAGCAGTACTTC,CASSLKRLAGAYEQYF,TRBV7-2,TRBJ2-7,TRBD2,-
TGTGCCAGCACGAGGGACGCGGGCCCCGGGGAGCTGTTTTTT,CASTRDAGPGELFF,TRBV6-6,TRBJ2-2,-,-
TGCGCCAGCAGTGGCCGGGGACGGGGTTACGAGCAGTACTTC,CASSGRGRGYEQYF,TRBV10-2,TRBJ2-7,-,-
TGTGCCACCAGCAGAGATCTACTCACAGCGGATACCTACAATGAGCAGTTCTTC,CATSRDLLTADTYNEQFF,TRBV15,TRBJ2-1,-,-
TGTGCCACCCAACGTACCCTTCCCAACTATGGCTACACCTTC,CATQRTLPNYGYTF,TRBV28,TRBJ1-2,-,-
TGTGCCAGCAGTTTACCGGGAACCTACCAAGAGACCCAGTACTTC,CASSLPGTYQETQYF,TRBV2,TRBJ2-5,-,-
TGTGCCAGCAGCTTTGGGCGGAGCTACGAGCAGTACTTC,CASSFGRSYEQYF,TRBV7-2,TRBJ2-7,-,once
TGTGCCAGCAGTGGCCCCCGGGACAGAAACACCGGGGAGCTGTTTTTT,CASSGPRDRNTGELFF,TRBV25-1,TRBJ2-2,TRBD1,-
TGTGCCTGGAGTCCCGACAGGGTCGGAGGCTACACCTTC,CAWSPDRVGGYTF,TRBV30,TRBJ1-2,TRBD1,-
TGTGCCAGCAGCTTAGCGGCGGGACCCCTCCACTTT,CASSLAAGPLHF,TRBV7-9,TRBJ1-6,-,-
TGTGCCAGCAGCTTAATGATACCCGGCTCCAATGAGCAGTTCTTC,CASSLMIPGSNEQFF,TRBV7-9,TRBJ2-1,-,-
TGCGCCAGCAGCCAAAACAGCTATTCACCCCTCCACTTT,CASSQNSYSPLHF,TRBV4-1,TRBJ1-6,-,few
TGTGCCAGCAGCTTAGTTGGTAGCGGGGGGACCTCCTACGAGCAGTACTTC,CASSLVGSGGTSYEQYF,TRBV7-2,TRBJ2-7,TRBD2,-
TGTGCCAGCAGTGAAAGGCAGGGATTATACGAGCAGTACTTC,CASSERQGLYEQYF,TRBV2,TRBJ2-7,-,-
TGTGCCAGCAGTGCTGGAGGGCTCGGCAATCAGCCCCAGCATTTT,CASSAGGLGNQPQHF,TRBV28,TRBJ1-5,-,few
TGTGCCAGCTCACCACGGGCCAGGGCGGGCCAGCCCCAGCATTTT,CASSPRARAGQPQHF,TRBV18,TRBJ1-5,-,-
TGTGCCAGCAGCCGTGGACAGGGGGGCACAGATACGCAGTATTTT,CASSRGQGGTDTQYF,TRBV9,TRBJ2-3,TRBD1,once
TGTGCCAGCAGCTCCGACAGGCAGCCCCAGCATTTT,CASSSDRQPQHF,TRBV7-9,TRBJ1-5,-,-
TGCGCCAGCAGCCAACCAGGCCGGAGCTCCTATAATTCACCCCTCCACTTT,CASSQPGRSSYNSPLHF,TRBV4-1,TRBJ1-6,-,-
TGCGCCAGCAGCGCGGGGACAGCCAAGGGCTACACCTTC,CASSAGTAKGYTF,TRBV5-1,TRBJ1-2,TRBD1,-